This is a list of T cell receptor beta chains from one sample in a study of blood T cell repertoires in COVID-19. Sequenced by immunoSEQ multiplex PCR; TCRdb stores in-frame clones only, minus some. Of 120,000 to 150,000 clones listed, approximately 81% are singletons. The sequencing sample was made of PBMCs or T cells enriched from blood (not recorded which). These TCRs come from a man aged 35-49 years with acute COVID-19. The CDR3 runs from the conserved cysteine through the conserved F or W. D genes are given only for firm matches. A clone size is listed for some rows: how often the clone was seen (once, few, many), or a class if it is expanded.

J gene	clone size	V gene	D gene	CDR3 DNA	CDR3 protein
TRBJ2-5	-	TRBV18	-	TGTGCCAGCTCACCATTCAGGGACCAAGAGACCCAGTACTTC	CASSPFRDQETQYF
TRBJ2-1	-	TRBV5-6	TRBD2	TGTGCCAGCAGCCCCGCTGGGCGGGAGGGCCCCTACAATGAGCAGTTCTTC	CASSPAGREGPYNEQFF
TRBJ2-7	-	TRBV2	TRBD1	TGTGCCAGCACGTCCCAGGGGGACGGCGAGCAGTACTTC	CASTSQGDGEQYF
TRBJ1-2	few	TRBV2	TRBD1	TGTGCCAGCAGTGTAGGACAGGGAAGGAGAGGGGGCTACACCTTC	CASSVGQGRRGGYTF
TRBJ1-3	-	TRBV28	-	TGTGCCAGCAGTTTAGTCAGGGCTGGAAACACCATATATTTT	CASSLVRAGNTIYF
TRBJ2-2	-	TRBV28	-	TGTGCCAGCCTCGGCGGGACAGATACCGGGGAGCTGTTTTTT	CASLGGTDTGELFF
TRBJ2-3	-	TRBV27	TRBD2	TGTGCCAGCGCCCTAGCGGGGGGTGAGGGTACGCAGTATTTT	CASALAGGEGTQYF
TRBJ2-2	-	TRBV10-3	-	TGTGCCATCGGATCAGGCGCCAACACCGGGGAGCTGTTTTTT	CAIGSGANTGELFF
TRBJ2-7	-	TRBV28	-	TGTGCCAGCAGTAGGGGTACTCCTGAAGAGCAGTACTTC	CASSRGTPEEQYF
TRBJ1-1	-	TRBV13	TRBD1	TGTGCCAGCAGCTTAGCCCGAGGACAGGGGGCTGAAGCTTTCTTT	CASSLARGQGAEAFF
TRBJ2-1	-	TRBV5-6	TRBD2	TGTGCCAGCAGCTTGGCGGGGGCGGGAGGCCCGACAATGGAGCAGTTCTTC	CASSLAGAGGPTMEQFF
TRBJ2-1	-	TRBV30	-	TGTGCCTGGACCGACGCGGGATCCTACAATGAGCAGTTCTTC	CAWTDAGSYNEQFF
TRBJ1-4	-	TRBV29-1	-	TGCAGCGTTGAAGACAGCGTAACTAATGAAAAACTGTTTTTT	CSVEDSVTNEKLFF
TRBJ2-2	-	TRBV5-4	TRBD2	TGTGCCAGCAGCGAGACTAGCGGGGGGGACACCGGGGAGCTGTTTTTT	CASSETSGGDTGELFF
TRBJ2-3	-	TRBV5-1	TRBD2	TGCGCCAGCAGCTTGGTTAGCAGCGGGAGGAGCACAGATACGCAGTATTTT	CASSLVSSGRSTDTQYF
TRBJ2-7	-	TRBV7-2	TRBD2	TGTGCCAGCAGCTTTCGCACTAGCGGGAACTACGAGCAGTACTTC	CASSFRTSGNYEQYF
TRBJ2-3	once	TRBV3-1/TRBV3-2	-	TGTGCCAGCAGCCACTTTCCTAGCACAGATACGCAGTATTTT	CASSHFPSTDTQYF
TRBJ2-2	-	TRBV27	-	TGTGCCAGCAGTTTGGCGTCGGGGAACACCGGGGAGCTGTTTTTT	CASSLASGNTGELFF
TRBJ2-7	-	TRBV30	-	TGTGCCTGTCATTACCGCGGGGTGTCGTACGAGCAGTACTTC	CACHYRGVSYEQYF
TRBJ1-6	-	TRBV4-1	-	TGCGCCAGCAGCCAAGATATCAAATGGCAGGAACTTAGGAGGACCCTCCACTTT	CASSQDIKWQELRRTLHF
TRBJ2-7	-	TRBV7-8	TRBD2	TGTGCCAGCAGCTTCGGGACTAGCGGGACCTACGAGCAGTACTTC	CASSFGTSGTYEQYF
TRBJ2-7	once	TRBV11-2	TRBD1	TGTGCCAGCAGCTTAGGGTTCGGACAGGGCTACGAGCAGTACTTC	CASSLGFGQGYEQYF
TRBJ1-1	-	TRBV4-3	-	TGCGCCAGCAGCCAAGGGCGTCGGGGGGAAACTGAAGCTTTCTTT	CASSQGRRGETEAFF
TRBJ2-1	-	TRBV5-6	-	TGTGCCAGCAGCTTTTCGACAGGAGACCACAATGAGCAGTTCTTC	CASSFSTGDHNEQFF
TRBJ1-1	-	TRBV5-1	-	TGCGCCACCGCCGGGACACTGAACACTGAAGCTTTCTTT	CATAGTLNTEAFF
TRBJ2-1	-	TRBV10-1	-	TGCGCCAGCAGTGAGTCCTCCTTTAACTACAATGAGCAGTTCTTC	CASSESSFNYNEQFF
TRBJ1-2	-	TRBV7-8	TRBD1	TGTGCCAGCAGCTTAGGGGACAGGGTGAACTATGGCTACACCTTC	CASSLGDRVNYGYTF
TRBJ2-5	-	TRBV6-2/TRBV6-3	-	TGTGCCAGCAGTTACAACGCCGGGACCCAGTACTTC	CASSYNAGTQYF
TRBJ2-3	-	TRBV11-2	TRBD2	TGTGCCAGCAGCTTCACTAGCGGGAGTTTTTCGGATACGCAGTATTTT	CASSFTSGSFSDTQYF
TRBJ2-1	-	TRBV19	-	TGTGCCAGTAGTAGCCAGGCGAGCTACAATGAGCAGTTCTTC	CASSSQASYNEQFF
TRBJ1-3	-	TRBV7-8	-	TGTGCCAGCAGCTCCCGCGGTGGTCCCAACTCTGGAAACACCATATATTTT	CASSSRGGPNSGNTIYF
TRBJ2-1	-	TRBV7-2	TRBD1	TGTGCCAGCAGTTCGGACAGGAGCATGTACAATGAGCAGTTCTTC	CASSSDRSMYNEQFF
TRBJ2-7	-	TRBV5-1	TRBD2	TGCGCCAGCAGCTTGGGGACATACGACCGCCTAGCGGGAGGATACGAGCAGTACTTC	CASSLGTYDRLAGGYEQYF
TRBJ2-7	-	TRBV4-3	TRBD1	TGCGCCAGCAGCCATAGGCCGGGACAGAGTCCTTACGAGCAGTACTTC	CASSHRPGQSPYEQYF
TRBJ2-5	-	TRBV7-2	-	TGTGCCAGCAGCTTAGGAACTAGTGGGGAGACCCAGTACTTC	CASSLGTSGETQYF
TRBJ1-6	-	TRBV15	-	TGTGCCACCAGCAGAGATTTGTCAAATTCACCCCTCCACTTT	CATSRDLSNSPLHF
TRBJ1-1	few	TRBV7-2	-	TGTGCCAGCAGCTTATTTACGGTGACAGCGAACACTGAAGCTTTCTTT	CASSLFTVTANTEAFF
TRBJ2-2	-	TRBV18	-	TGTGCCAGCTCACCACCCAGGGGTACGAGCACCGGGGAGCTGTTTTTT	CASSPPRGTSTGELFF
TRBJ2-1	-	TRBV5-1	TRBD2	TGCGCCAGCAGCCGGGAGGGCCATGAGCAGTTCTTC	CASSREGHEQFF
TRBJ2-2	-	TRBV7-8	-	TGTGCCAGCACCCCCCAACAGGGCGACACCGGGGAGCTGTTTTTT	CASTPQQGDTGELFF
TRBJ1-5	-	TRBV3-1/TRBV3-2	-	TGTGCCAGCAGCCAACACAATCAGCCCCAGCATTTT	CASSQHNQPQHF
TRBJ1-5	-	TRBV28	-	TGTGCCAGCAGCCAACCGGTTTTAAAGTCCCAGCATTTT	CASSQPVLKSQHF
TRBJ1-5	-	TRBV28	-	TGTGCCACCCACAGGGATTCGGAACAGCCCCAGCATTTT	CATHRDSEQPQHF
TRBJ2-1	-	TRBV19	TRBD2	TGTGCCAGTACCAGAGGCGGGTGGGAGGGCCCCTACAATGAGCAGTTCTTC	CASTRGGWEGPYNEQFF
TRBJ1-1	-	TRBV9	TRBD1	TGTGCCAGCAGCGCTACAGGGGTTGGGCTTATTGAAGCTTTCTTT	CASSATGVGLIEAFF
TRBJ2-7	-	TRBV9	TRBD1	TGTGCCAGCAGCGTGACAGGGGGATCCTACGAGCAGTACTTC	CASSVTGGSYEQYF
TRBJ2-7	-	TRBV15	-	TGTGCCACCGCGGCATGGGGGGAGCGTCCCTACGAGCAGTACTTC	CATAAWGERPYEQYF
TRBJ2-3	few	TRBV28	TRBD2	TGTGCCAGCAGTTTGGGGACTAGTCCTTCTACAGATACGCAGTATTTT	CASSLGTSPSTDTQYF